The following is a TCR beta chain sequence with its context. These data are taken from a study of T-cell reconstitution after alpha-beta-depleted transplantation in children. Unique molecular identifiers were incorporated into the prepared TCRbeta library. In TCRdb, the PCR reads were re-called with MiXCR into one record per CDR3 protein. The sample holds hundreds of thousands of distinct CDR3 sequences, 18% seen once. The germline V gene encodes CDR1 LNHNV and CDR2 YYDKDF (reference sequence). The CDR3 contains 19 residues. V was trimmed by 1 base and J by 6 bases, leaving 26 bases between them. The rearrangement joins TRBV15 to TRBJ2-3; the D call may be TRBD1 or TRBD2 (6 bases each). The TCR sequence derives from a human donor who donated a stem cell graft to a child with acute lymphoblastic leukemia. The source was PBMCs from the stem cell graft donor, collected from the stem cell graft. As DNA, the CDR3 is TGTGCCACCAGCAGAGGGGGGGCACTTAGTGCGGGCGTCCTCGATACGCAGTATTTT. Amino acids: CATSRGGALSAGVLDTQYF. Full variable domain (outside the CDR3, taken from reference TRBV15 and TRBJ2-3): DAMVIQNPRYQVTQFGKPVTLSCSQTLNHNVMYWYQQKSSQAPKLLFHYYDKDFNNEADTPDNFQSRRPNTSFCFLDIRSPGLGDTAMYLCATSRGGALSAGVLDTQYFGPGTRLTVL.